This entry features one T cell receptor beta chain sequence. This specimen belongs to a study of blood T cell repertoires in COVID-19. On the study more broadly: Italy, Spain and the United States were the sources of the convalescent and acute COVID-19 samples. PBMCs, B-cell-depleted T cells, or T cells provided the cDNA or gDNA that made up the material.

Study processing details: Counts of nucleated cells, estimated from reference gene primer amplification, were obtained. Assay: immunoSEQ multiplex PCR; the TCRdb copy retains only in-frame clones and omits some. V, J and clone size are those of that table, while D and trimming were read from the DNA. The table records 75,000 to 100,000 clones, roughly 86% of them present only once. Sequences were obtained from peripheral blood. This clonotype was sampled from a human donor with acute or convalescent COVID-19. The donor label of this sample is uncertain.

The CDR3, as DNA: TGTGCCAGCTCACCTCTTCGCGGGGGGAAAGAGACCCAGTACTTC. Amino acids: CASSPLRGGKETQYF. This chain connects TRBV18 to TRBJ2-5; 8 bases align to TRBD2. V shed 3 bases, J shed 3 bases, and the junction held 6 bases outside the gene matches. This CDR3 has 15 amino acids. Germline V CDR1 and CDR2: KGHSH, LQKENI.